A single sample gave rise to the 16 T cell receptor beta chains below, sequenced in a study of metastatic and nonmetastatic thyroid tumors. TCRdb ran MiXCR on the PCR reads. This table has fewer than 40,000 clones, more than 25% appearing once. Thyroid surgery took place with no prior treatment in any patient. Specimen: blood. These receptors originate from a female donor with papillary thyroid cancer or a benign thyroid nodule (not recorded which). Some clones in this sample may be carry-over from other donors' samples.

This rearrangement joins TRBV6-2 or TRBV6-3 to TRBJ2-1; D gene unclear. The CDR3 loop spans 11 amino acids. Germline CDR1 reads MNHEY; CDR2 reads SVGEGT. V lost 9 bases, J lost 5 bases, and 8 bases lay in between. The CDR3 DNA follows: TGTGCCAGTGTTAGTAACAATGAGCAGTTCTTC. Translation gives CASVSNNEQFF.

V is TRBV6-4 and J is TRBJ2-7; 9 nucleotides agree with TRBD2. The ends lost 3 bases at V and 4 bases at J; junction bases unmatched: 7. From germline, CDR1 is MRHNA and CDR2 SNTAGT. The length of the CDR3 is 15 residues. CDR3: CASSEGIAGEYEQYF. The DNA for the CDR3 is TGTGCCAGCAGTGAAGGAATAGCGGGAGAGTACGAGCAGTACTTC.

This chain joins TRBV6-1 and TRBJ1-4, with no clear D. Germline lookup yields CDR1 MNHNS and CDR2 SASEGT. Trimming left V 3 bases short and J 2 bases short, with 7 bases between. The CDR3 is made up of 14 amino acids. The CDR3 loop is CASSEGDTNEKLFF. The CDR3 coding sequence is TGTGCCAGCAGTGAGGGAGATACTAATGAAAAACTGTTTTTT.

The CDR3 protein is CASKGLADTQYF. The CDR3 nucleotides read TGTGCCAGCAAGGGGCTAGCCGATACGCAGTATTTT. The chain carries TRBV12-3 or TRBV12-4 and TRBJ2-3; D assignment may be TRBD1 or TRBD2 (5 bases each). Trimming left V 7 bases short and J 6 bases short, with 11 bases between. This CDR3 has 12 amino acids.

This clone is medium-sized. The chain is built from TRBV6-1 and TRBJ1-2; 9 bases line up with TRBD1. This CDR3 comprises 16 residues. Germline CDR1 reads MNHNS; CDR2 reads SASEGT. The ends lost 6 bases at V and 2 bases at J; junction bases unmatched: 10. CDR3 sequence reads: CASRPTGTGKNYGYTF. The CDR3 nucleotides read TGTGCCAGCAGACCTACCGGGACAGGGAAGAACTATGGCTACACCTTC.

There are many counts of this clone. The CDR3 spells CSARDQLDYNEQFF. The CDR3 bases are TGCAGTGCTAGAGATCAACTAGACTACAATGAGCAGTTCTTC. The V call is TRBV20-1, the J call TRBJ2-1; D may be TRBD2 (5 bases). Trimming took 0 bases from V and 3 from J, leaving 9 bases between them. This CDR3 contains 14 residues. Per germline, CDR1 DFQATT and CDR2 SNEGSKA (reference sequence).

The chain joins TRBV20-1 to TRBJ1-2; TRBD1 is a possible D gene (5 bases). The V gene's germline CDR1 is DFQATT and CDR2 SNEGSKA (reference sequence). The CDR3 loop spans 12 amino acids. The V end was cut by 3 bases, the J end by 2 bases, with 7 bases between. CDR3 coding DNA: TGCAGTGCTAGGTACAGGAACTATGGCTACACCTTC. This translates into CSARYRNYGYTF.

The genes are TRBV5-6 and TRBJ1-6; D gene ambiguous. Germline V gene lookup returns CDR1 SGHDT and CDR2 YYEEEE. The CDR3 runs to 12 residues. V was clipped by 1 base and J by 13 bases, with 9 bases between them. The chain's CDR3 is CASSLWARPLHF. DNA for the CDR3: TGTGCCAGCAGCTTGTGGGCGAGGCCCCTCCACTTT. Supplemented by reference TRBV5-6 and TRBJ1-6, the full variable domain reads DAGVTQSPTHLIKTRGQQVTLRCSPKSGHDTVSWYQQALGQGPQFIFQYYEEEERQRGNFPDRFSGHQFPNYSSELNVNALLLGDSALYLCASSLWARPLHFGNGTRLTVT.

This clone was observed many times. This sequence may be a read error, since a much larger clone differs from it by one base. The identical CDR3 is also encoded by other nucleotide sequences in the sample. The genes are TRBV2 and TRBJ1-1, with D tentatively TRBD1 (5 bases). The length of the CDR3 is 14 residues. Germline lookup yields CDR1 SNHLY and CDR2 FYNNEI. CDR3 coding DNA: TGTGCCAGCAGGATACAGGAGACGAACACTGAAGCTTTCTTC. Protein sequence: CASRIQETNTEAFF.

V and J are TRBV13 and TRBJ2-2, with 14 bases fitting TRBD2. The CDR3 is 20 residues long. Losses at the gene ends were 5 bases for V and 4 bases for J; bases not matched to a gene: 15. CDR1 and CDR2 from the germline V gene are PRHDT and FYEKMQ (reference sequence). For the CDR3, the DNA is TGTGCCAGCAGCACCCGGGACAGTAGGGGACTAGCGGGAGTCACCGGGGAGCTGTTTTTT. This encodes CASSTRDSRGLAGVTGELFF.

The CDR3 here is CASSGIGLTYEQYF. The CDR3 region has the DNA TGTGCCAGCAGTGGTATAGGGCTAACCTACGAGCAGTACTTC. This chain joins TRBV2 and TRBJ2-7, with D hard to call. Germline V gene data show CDR1 as SNHLY and CDR2 as FYNNEI. This CDR3 has 14 residues. V lost 4 bases to trimming and J lost 2 bases, with 12 bases between them. The variable domain in full, completed from reference TRBV2 and TRBJ2-7, reads EPEVTQTPSHQVTQMGQEVILRCVPISNHLYFYWYRQILGQKVEFLVSFYNNEISEKSEIFDDQFSVERPDGSNFTLKIRSTKLEDSAMYFCASSGIGLTYEQYFGPGTRLTVT.

This clone came up a few times. The CDR3 DNA is TGTGCCACCACTGAGGGCCGGGACATTAAGGCCAATGAGCAGTTCTTC. This encodes CATTEGRDIKANEQFF. The chain couples TRBV6-1 to TRBJ2-1; D possibly corresponds to TRBD1 (6 bases). The CDR3 spans 16 residues. V was cut by 10 bases and J by 6 bases, with 25 bases left in between. Germline CDR1 MNHNS, CDR2 SASEGT.

This clone has only a few counts. The sample holds other DNA sequences that translate to the same CDR3. V usage is TRBV6-2 or TRBV6-3 and J usage is TRBJ1-2; D remains unclear. The CDR3 runs 13 residues. Germline CDR1 is MNHEY and CDR2 is SVGEGT. Deletions cut 2 bases from V and 1 base from J, with 5 bases between. The CDR3 protein is CASSYGFNYGYTF. The CDR3 DNA reads as TGTGCCAGCAGTTACGGATTTAACTATGGCTACACCTTC.

This clone is judged medium-sized. The chain employs TRBV28 and TRBJ2-7; TRBD2 agrees at 7 bases. Germline trimming cut 8 bases from V and 10 bases from J; bases unmatched to any gene: 11. CDR3 length: 12 amino acids. CDR1 and CDR2 (germline): MDHEN, SYDVKM. The CDR3 bases are TGTGCCAGCGAAGGGGAGGGCCGTCCCCAGTACTTC. Its protein is CASEGEGRPQYF.

V and J are TRBV11-1 and TRBJ2-2; D gene unclear. The CDR3 is 13 amino acids. Germline CDR1 reads SGHAT; CDR2 reads FQDESV (reference sequence). The V end was cut by 3 bases, the J end by 4 bases, with 6 bases between. CDR3 DNA sequence: TGTGCCAGCAGCTTTGGAACCACCGGGGAGCTGTTTTTT. It encodes CASSFGTTGELFF.

Notes on this clone: Given a much more abundant clone one base away, this may be a read error. This rearrangement joins TRBV12-3 or TRBV12-4 to TRBJ1-1; D is unclear. V lost 1 base, J lost 6 bases, and 9 bases lay in between. The CDR3 extends over 13 amino acids. This CDR3 reads CASSLGSLAEAFF. The CDR3 coding sequence is TGTGCCAGCAGTTTAGGTAGCCTGGCTGAAGCTTTCTTT.